The 18 T cell receptor beta chains below all came from one sample that was sequenced in a study of early T cells in non-severe SARS-CoV-2 infection. TCRdb fed the 5' RACE reads into MiXCR, producing one record per CDR3 protein. The data contain roughly 63,000 distinct CDR3 sequences, approximately 13% of them singletons. Sequenced material: whole blood. The receptors were gathered from an adult who was a healthcare worker with PCR-confirmed SARS-CoV-2 infection or an uninfected control (not recorded which).

This chain uses TRBV28 with TRBJ2-1; D remains ambiguous. The CDR3 is 15 amino acids. Germline loops: CDR1 MDHEN, CDR2 SYDVKM. Trimming left V 3 bases short and J 4 bases short, with 13 bases between. CDR3 region: CASSLPQLVYNEQFF. The DNA of the CDR3 is TGTGCCAGCAGTTTGCCCCAGTTGGTGTACAATGAGCAGTTCTTC.

This chain links TRBV15 with TRBJ1-2, with D unresolved. Germline V CDR1 and CDR2: LNHNV, YYDKDF (reference sequence). V lost 0 bases to trimming and J lost 4 bases, with 15 bases between them. The CDR3 totals 16 residues. CDR3 loop: CATSRDHSLGSYGYTF. Written as DNA, the CDR3 is TGTGCCACCAGCAGAGATCATTCCCTCGGGAGCTATGGCTACACCTTC.

This clonotype was counted only a few times. The chain uses TRBV4-2 and TRBJ2-7; no definite D call. V was cut by 0 bases and J by 6 bases, with 3 bases left in between. This CDR3 has 11 amino acids. From germline, CDR1 is LGHNA and CDR2 YNFKEQ. The CDR3, as DNA: TGTGCCAGCAGCCAAGATCTCGAGCAGTACTTC. It translates to CASSQDLEQYF.

This clonotype came up many times. The rearrangement uses TRBV6-5 and TRBJ1-2; the D is unclear. The CDR3 totals 16 residues. V shed 0 bases and J shed 4 bases, with 15 bases lying between them. CDR1 is MNHEY and CDR2 is SVGAGI in the germline V gene. The CDR3 is CASSYSRPKHAYGYTF. CDR3 sequence (DNA): TGTGCCAGCAGTTACTCCCGACCCAAGCATGCCTATGGCTACACCTTC.

This clonotype was detected many times. This chain uses TRBV20-1 with TRBJ1-5; no definite D call. Trimming took off 2 bases at V and 1 base at J, with 3 bases between the two ends. There are 12 residues in the CDR3. CDR1 is DFQATT and CDR2 is SNEGSKA in the germline V gene (reference sequence). CDR3 in amino acids: CSARNSNQPQHF. The CDR3 DNA reads TGCAGTGCTAGAAACAGCAATCAGCCCCAGCATTTT.

In this sample, this clonotype turned up many times. V usage is TRBV5-1 and J usage is TRBJ2-3, with 10 positions matching TRBD2. From germline, CDR1 is SGHRS and CDR2 YFSETQ. The CDR3 sequence is 17 residues long. V lost 1 base, J lost 2 bases, and 7 bases stayed unmatched. The CDR3 bases are TGCGCCAGCAGCTTGTTTTCTAGCGGGAGCTTCACAGATACGCAGTATTTT. It yields the protein CASSLFSSGSFTDTQYF. Full variable domain (rest looked up from reference TRBV5-1 and TRBJ2-3): KAGVTQTPRYLIKTRGQQVTLSCSPISGHRSVSWYQQTPGQGLQFLFEYFSETQRNKGNFPGRFSGRQFSNSRSEMNVSTLELGDSALYLCASSLFSSGSFTDTQYFGPGTRLTVL.

This clonotype was counted only a few times. This chain joins TRBV20-1 and TRBJ2-3; either TRBD1 or TRBD2 may fit D (5 bases each). Trimming left V 1 base short and J 4 bases short, with 12 bases between. Germline CDR1 DFQATT, CDR2 SNEGSKA (reference sequence). This CDR3 is built from 14 residues. The CDR3 is CSARGGSEADTQYF. As DNA, the CDR3 is TGCAGTGCTAGAGGGGGGAGCGAAGCAGATACGCAGTATTTT.

The V gene is TRBV7-2, the J gene TRBJ2-3; 8 bases align to TRBD2. Looked up from germline, CDR1 is SGHTA and CDR2 is FQGNSA. The CDR3 is made up of 14 amino acids. The V and J ends lost 3 bases and 4 bases, in that order; junction bases with no gene match: 3. The CDR3 loop is CASSLVSGADTQYF. The DNA for the CDR3 is TGTGCCAGCAGCTTGGTTAGCGGGGCAGATACGCAGTATTTT.

The sample holds many counts of this clonotype. This rearrangement joins TRBV3-1 to TRBJ2-7; D gene uncertain. The V gene's germline CDR1 is LGHDT and CDR2 YNNKEL (reference sequence). V shed 4 bases and J shed 2 bases, with 15 bases lying between them. The CDR3 is 15 amino acids. CDR3 sequence (DNA): TGTGCCAGCAGCCCTGCTCTTTCCAGCGCCTACGAGCAGTACTTC. As protein: CASSPALSSAYEQYF.

The V call is TRBV19, the J call TRBJ2-3, with 9 bases fitting TRBD2. The CDR3 totals 18 residues. With V trimmed by 6 bases and J by 0 bases, 13 bases remained unmatched. Germline CDR1 and CDR2: LNHDA and SQIVND (reference sequence). The CDR3 here is CASSSPGLATTSTDTQYF. CDR3 nucleotides: TGTGCCAGTAGCTCTCCGGGACTAGCCACTACTAGCACAGATACGCAGTATTTT.

This clonotype counts as medium-sized. The chain employs TRBV28 and TRBJ2-5; 9 bases are shared with TRBD2. Germline CDR1 is MDHEN and CDR2 is SYDVKM. After removal of 6 bases from V and 7 bases from J, the junction contained 12 bases not matched to a gene. The CDR3 extends over 15 amino acids. The CDR3 bases are TGTGCCAGCAGACCCGGAGTAGCGGGAGAGGTGACCCAGTACTTC. This encodes CASRPGVAGEVTQYF.

Comment on this clonotype: Since a much larger clone is just one base distant, this may be a read error. This chain's CDR3 is CSARDQLAGIRTDTQCF. In DNA, the CDR3 is TGCAGTGCTAGAGATCAGCTAGCGGGGATCCGCACAGATACGCAGTGTTTT. This chain links TRBV20-1 with TRBJ2-3; 9 bases are a match to TRBD2. CDR3 length equals 17 residues. Germline-derived CDR1 and CDR2 are DFQATT and SNEGSKA (reference sequence).

The V gene is TRBV11-2, the J gene TRBJ2-3; D is unclear. This CDR3 spans 15 amino acids. Germline CDR1 and CDR2: SGHAT and FQNNGV. The ends were cut back, 5 bases at V and 0 bases at J, with 12 bases in the middle. Written as DNA, the CDR3 is TGTGCCAGCAGCCCGCCGTCCGTGAGCACAGATACGCAGTATTTT. Protein sequence: CASSPPSVSTDTQYF.

Notes on this clonotype: A read error may be the cause here, since a much bigger clone is one base away. V and J are TRBV18 and TRBJ2-2; tentative D call: TRBD1 (5 bases). This CDR3 spans 17 amino acids. CDR1 is KGHSH and CDR2 is LQKENI in the germline V gene. The CDR3 loop is CAGSPLQAEDNTGELFF. The CDR3 region has the DNA TGTGCCGGCTCACCACTACAGGCGGAAGACAACACCGGGGAGCTGTTTTTT.

Concerning this clonotype itself: A read error is possible here, since a much larger clone lies one base away. This chain joins TRBV10-3 and TRBJ2-7; D is uncertain. Germline assignment: CDR1 ENHRY and CDR2 SYGVKD. The CDR3 covers 13 residues. CDR3 nucleotide sequence: TGTGTCATTATGGGCTTAGTAAGCAACGAGCAGTACTTC. This translates into CVIMGLVSNEQYF.

This clonotype was counted ten times or more. This chain uses TRBV14 with TRBJ2-7; D is undetermined. The CDR3 spans 14 residues. Germline V gives CDR1 SGHDN, CDR2 FVKESK. V lost 4 bases and J lost 0, with 10 bases in between. CDR3 protein: CASSPGLSSYEQYF. The CDR3 DNA is TGTGCCAGCAGCCCGGGTCTCTCCTCCTACGAGCAGTACTTC.

The V and J genes are TRBV7-8 and TRBJ2-5; TRBD2 is a possible D gene (6 bases). This CDR3 spans 13 amino acids. Germline V gene data show CDR1 as SGHVS and CDR2 as FQNEAQ. Trimming took 6 bases from V and 2 from J, leaving 10 bases between them. CDR3 sequence reads: CASREGLQETQYF. CDR3 DNA: TGTGCCAGCAGGGAGGGGTTACAAGAGACCCAGTACTTC. The entire variable domain, with the rest obtained from reference TRBV7-8 and TRBJ2-5, is as follows: GAGVSQSPRYKVAKRGQDVALRCDPISGHVSLFWYQQALGQGPEFLTYFQNEAQLDKSGLPSDRFFAERPEGSVSTLKIQRTQQEDSAVYLCASREGLQETQYFGPGTRLLVL.

The chain combines TRBV20-1 with TRBJ2-1; TRBD2 is a possible D gene (5 bases). Germline V gene data show CDR1 as DFQATT and CDR2 as SNEGSKA (reference sequence). The CDR3 spans 11 residues. With 6 bases removed from V and 5 bases from J, the gap between germline ends came to 8 bases. In nucleotides, the CDR3 is TGCAGTGCCAGACTAAACAATGAGCAGTTCTTC. Translating it yields CSARLNNEQFF.